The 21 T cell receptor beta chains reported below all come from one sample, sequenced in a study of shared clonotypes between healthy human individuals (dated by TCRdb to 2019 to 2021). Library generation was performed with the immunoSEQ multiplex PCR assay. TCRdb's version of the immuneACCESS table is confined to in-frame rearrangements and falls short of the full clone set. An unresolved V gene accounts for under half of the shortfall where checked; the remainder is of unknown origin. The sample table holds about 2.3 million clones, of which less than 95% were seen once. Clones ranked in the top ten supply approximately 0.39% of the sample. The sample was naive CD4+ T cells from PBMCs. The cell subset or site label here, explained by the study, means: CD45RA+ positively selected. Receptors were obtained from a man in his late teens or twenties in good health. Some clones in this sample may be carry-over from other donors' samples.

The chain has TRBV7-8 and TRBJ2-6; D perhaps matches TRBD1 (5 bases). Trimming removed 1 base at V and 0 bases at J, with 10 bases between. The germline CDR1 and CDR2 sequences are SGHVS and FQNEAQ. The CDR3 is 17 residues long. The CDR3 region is CASSLGRQFSGANVLTF. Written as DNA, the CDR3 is TGTGCCAGCAGCTTAGGCAGACAGTTCTCTGGGGCCAACGTCCTGACTTTC.

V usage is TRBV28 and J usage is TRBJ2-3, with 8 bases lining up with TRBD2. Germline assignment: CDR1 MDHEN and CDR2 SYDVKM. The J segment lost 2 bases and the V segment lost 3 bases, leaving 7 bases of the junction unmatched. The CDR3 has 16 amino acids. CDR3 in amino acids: CASSFPREASTDTQYF. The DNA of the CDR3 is TGTGCCAGCAGTTTTCCGCGGGAGGCCTCCACAGATACGCAGTATTTT. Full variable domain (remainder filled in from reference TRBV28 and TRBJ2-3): DVKVTQSSRYLVKRTGEKVFLECVQDMDHENMFWYRQDPGLGLRLIYFSYDVKMKEKGDIPEGYSVSREKKERFSLILESASTNQTSMYLCASSFPREASTDTQYFGPGTRLTVL.

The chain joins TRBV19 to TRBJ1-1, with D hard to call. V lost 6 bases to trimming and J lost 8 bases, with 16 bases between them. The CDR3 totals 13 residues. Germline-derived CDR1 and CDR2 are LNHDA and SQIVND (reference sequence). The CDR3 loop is CASSPQVREEAFF. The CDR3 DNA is TGTGCCAGTAGCCCCCAGGTCCGGGAGGAAGCTTTCTTT.

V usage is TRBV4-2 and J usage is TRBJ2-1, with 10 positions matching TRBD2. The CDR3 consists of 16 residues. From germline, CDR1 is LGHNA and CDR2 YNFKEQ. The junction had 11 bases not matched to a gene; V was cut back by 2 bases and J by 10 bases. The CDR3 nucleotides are TGTGCCAGCAGCCAAAACCTAGCGGGAGACTCCAAAGAGCAGTTCTTC. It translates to CASSQNLAGDSKEQFF.

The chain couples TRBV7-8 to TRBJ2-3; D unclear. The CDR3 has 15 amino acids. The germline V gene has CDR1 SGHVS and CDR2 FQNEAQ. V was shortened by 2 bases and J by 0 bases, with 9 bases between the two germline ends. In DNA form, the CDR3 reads TGTGCCAGCAGCTTATCCAGCCCTAGCACAGATACGCAGTATTTT. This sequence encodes CASSLSSPSTDTQYF.

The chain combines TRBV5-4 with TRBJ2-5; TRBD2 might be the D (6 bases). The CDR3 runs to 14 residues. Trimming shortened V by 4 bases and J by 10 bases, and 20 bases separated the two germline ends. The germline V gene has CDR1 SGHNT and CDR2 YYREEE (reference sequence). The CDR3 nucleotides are TGTGCCAGCAGCCCGGATAGCGGCCGCCCCGACCAGTACTTC. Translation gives CASSPDSGRPDQYF.

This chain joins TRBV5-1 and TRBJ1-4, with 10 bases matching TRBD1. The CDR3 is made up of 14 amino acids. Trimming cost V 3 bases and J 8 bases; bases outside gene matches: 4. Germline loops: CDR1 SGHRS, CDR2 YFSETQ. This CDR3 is CASSYGTGVEKLFF. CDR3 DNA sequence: TGCGCCAGCAGCTACGGGACAGGGGTCGAAAAACTGTTTTTT.

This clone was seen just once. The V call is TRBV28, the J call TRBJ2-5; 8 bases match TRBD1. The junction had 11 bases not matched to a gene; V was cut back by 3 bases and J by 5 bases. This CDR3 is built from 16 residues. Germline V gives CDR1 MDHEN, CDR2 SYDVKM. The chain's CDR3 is CASSLGGTGGTETQYF. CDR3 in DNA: TGTGCCAGCAGTTTGGGCGGGACAGGTGGAACGGAGACCCAGTACTTC.

The CDR3 protein is CASSLGARAGELFF. DNA of the CDR3: TGTGCCAGCAGCCTGGGGGCACGGGCCGGGGAGCTGTTTTTT. The rearrangement joins TRBV7-9 to TRBJ2-2, with D possibly TRBD1 on 6 matching bases. The CDR3 length is 14 residues. Trimming removed 5 bases from V and 6 bases from J, with 13 bases in between. Germline CDR1 reads SEHNR; CDR2 reads FQNEAQ (reference sequence).

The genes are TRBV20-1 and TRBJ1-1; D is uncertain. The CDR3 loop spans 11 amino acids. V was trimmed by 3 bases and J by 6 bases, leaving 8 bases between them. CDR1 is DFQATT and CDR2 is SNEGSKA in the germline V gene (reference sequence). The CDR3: CSASPLSEAFF. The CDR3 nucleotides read TGCAGTGCTAGCCCCTTGTCTGAAGCTTTCTTT.

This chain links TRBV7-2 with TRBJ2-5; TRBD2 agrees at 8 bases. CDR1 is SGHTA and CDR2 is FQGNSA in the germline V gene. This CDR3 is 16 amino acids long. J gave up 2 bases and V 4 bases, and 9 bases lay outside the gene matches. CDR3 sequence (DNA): TGTGCCAGCAGCTCGCTTTTACTAGCGGTTCAAGAGACCCAGTACTTC. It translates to CASSSLLLAVQETQYF.

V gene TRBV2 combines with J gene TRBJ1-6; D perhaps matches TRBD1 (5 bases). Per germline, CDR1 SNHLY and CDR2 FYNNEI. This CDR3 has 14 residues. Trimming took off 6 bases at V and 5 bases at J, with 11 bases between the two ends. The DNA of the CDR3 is TGTGCCAGCAGCGTGGGGCGGGATAATTCACCCCTCCACTTT. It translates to CASSVGRDNSPLHF.

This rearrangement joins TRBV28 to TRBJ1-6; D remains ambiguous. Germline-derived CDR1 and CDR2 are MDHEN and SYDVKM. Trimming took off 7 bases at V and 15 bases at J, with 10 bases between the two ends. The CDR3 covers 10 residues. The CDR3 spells CASKKIFLHF. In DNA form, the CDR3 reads TGTGCCAGCAAGAAAATTTTCCTCCACTTT.

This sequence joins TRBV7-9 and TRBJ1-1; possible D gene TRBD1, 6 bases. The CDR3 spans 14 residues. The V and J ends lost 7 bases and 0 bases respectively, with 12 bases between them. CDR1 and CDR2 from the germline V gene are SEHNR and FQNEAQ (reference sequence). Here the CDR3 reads CASTLGGLNTEAFF. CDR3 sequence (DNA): TGTGCCAGCACCCTAGGGGGATTGAACACTGAAGCTTTCTTT.

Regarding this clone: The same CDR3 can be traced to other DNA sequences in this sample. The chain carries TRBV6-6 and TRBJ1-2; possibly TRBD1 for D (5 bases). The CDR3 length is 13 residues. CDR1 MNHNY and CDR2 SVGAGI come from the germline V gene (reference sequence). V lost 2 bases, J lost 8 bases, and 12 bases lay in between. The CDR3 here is CASSYGQGGGYTF. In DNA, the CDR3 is TGTGCCAGCAGTTACGGTCAGGGCGGGGGCTACACCTTC.

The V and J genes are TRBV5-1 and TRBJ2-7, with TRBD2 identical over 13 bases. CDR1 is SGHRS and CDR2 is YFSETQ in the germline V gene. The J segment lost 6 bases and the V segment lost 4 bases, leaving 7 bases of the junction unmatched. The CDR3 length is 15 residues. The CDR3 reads CASSPPGLAGFEQYF. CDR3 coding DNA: TGCGCCAGCAGCCCGCCGGGACTAGCGGGATTCGAGCAGTACTTC.

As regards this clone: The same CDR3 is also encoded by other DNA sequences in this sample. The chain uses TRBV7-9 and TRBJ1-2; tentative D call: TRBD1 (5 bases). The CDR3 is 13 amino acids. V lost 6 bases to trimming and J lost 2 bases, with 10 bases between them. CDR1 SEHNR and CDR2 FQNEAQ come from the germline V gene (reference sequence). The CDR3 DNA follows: TGTGCCAGCAGTCCAACAGGAAACTATGGCTACACCTTC. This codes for CASSPTGNYGYTF. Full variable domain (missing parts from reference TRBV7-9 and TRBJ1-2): DTGVSQNPRHKITKRGQNVTFRCDPISEHNRLYWYRQTLGQGPEFLTYFQNEAQLEKSRLLSDRFSAERPKGSFSTLEIQRTEQGDSAMYLCASSPTGNYGYTFGSGTRLTVV.

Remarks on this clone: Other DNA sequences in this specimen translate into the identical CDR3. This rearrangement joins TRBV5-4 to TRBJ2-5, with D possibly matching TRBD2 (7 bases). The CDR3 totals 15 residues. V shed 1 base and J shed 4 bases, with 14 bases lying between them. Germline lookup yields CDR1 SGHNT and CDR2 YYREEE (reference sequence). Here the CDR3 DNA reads TGTGCCAGCAGCTTGTCTAGCGGAGGGGGAGAGACCCAGTACTTC. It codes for CASSLSSGGGETQYF. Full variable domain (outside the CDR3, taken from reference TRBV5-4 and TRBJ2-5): ETGVTQSPTHLIKTRGQQVTLRCSSQSGHNTVSWYQQALGQGPQFIFQYYREEENGRGNFPPRFSGLQFPNYSSELNVNALELDDSALYLCASSLSSGGGETQYFGPGTRLLVL.

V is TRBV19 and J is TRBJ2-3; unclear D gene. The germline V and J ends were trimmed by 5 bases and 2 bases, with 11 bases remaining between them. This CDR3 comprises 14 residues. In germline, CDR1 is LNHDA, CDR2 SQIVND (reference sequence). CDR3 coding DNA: TGTGCCAGTAGTCCAAGGAGCCCCACAGATACGCAGTATTTT. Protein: CASSPRSPTDTQYF.

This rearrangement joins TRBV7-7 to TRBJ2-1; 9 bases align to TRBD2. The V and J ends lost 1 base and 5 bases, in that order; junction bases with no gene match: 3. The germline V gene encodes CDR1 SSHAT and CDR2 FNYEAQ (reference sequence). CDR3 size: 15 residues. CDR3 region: CASSLGLAGHNEQFF. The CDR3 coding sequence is TGTGCCAGCAGCTTAGGGCTAGCGGGACACAATGAGCAGTTCTTC.

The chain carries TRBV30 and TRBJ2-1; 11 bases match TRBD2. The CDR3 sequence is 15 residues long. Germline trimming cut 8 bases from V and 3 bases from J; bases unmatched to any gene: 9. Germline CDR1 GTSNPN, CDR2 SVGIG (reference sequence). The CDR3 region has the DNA TGTGCCCGATCCCCCCTAGCGGGAGGCTACAATGAGCAGTTCTTC. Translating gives CARSPLAGGYNEQFF.